The 32 T cell receptor beta chains listed next were all sequenced from one sample in a study of shared clonotypes between healthy human individuals. Data came from immunoSEQ multiplex PCR; TCRdb stores just in-frame clones and leaves some out. The sample shows approximately 350,000 clones, 96% of them seen only once. Material for sequencing was memory CD8+ T cells sorted from blood. As to subset: CD45RO+ cells pooled with CCR7-negative TemRA cells. Receptors were obtained from a man younger than 40 in good health.

The chain carries TRBV5-1 and TRBJ2-7, with D perhaps TRBD1 (5 bases). Germline V gene data show CDR1 as SGHRS and CDR2 as YFSETQ. The CDR3 totals 13 residues. The V and J ends lost 3 bases and 7 bases respectively, with 14 bases between them. The CDR3 reads CASSSMTVTEQYF. The CDR3 DNA reads as TGCGCCAGCAGCTCCATGACAGTCACTGAGCAGTACTTC.

The chain combines TRBV11-3 with TRBJ2-7, with D tentatively TRBD1 or TRBD2 (6 bases each). CDR1 and CDR2 (germline): SGHNT, YENEEA. The length of the CDR3 is 13 residues. Trimming left V 3 bases short and J 5 bases short, with 11 bases between. This CDR3 is CASSFHRGDEQYF. As DNA, the CDR3 is TGTGCCAGCAGCTTCCATAGGGGGGACGAGCAGTACTTC.

The chain combines TRBV2 with TRBJ1-1; D is ambiguous. Germline-derived CDR1 and CDR2 are SNHLY and FYNNEI. The length of the CDR3 is 13 residues. Trimming removed 4 bases at V and 1 base at J, with 7 bases between. This CDR3 reads CASSVGENTEAFF. The CDR3 coding sequence is TGTGCCAGCAGTGTCGGGGAGAACACTGAAGCTTTCTTT. The full variable domain, in which reference TRBV2 and TRBJ1-1 provide the parts outside the CDR3, is EPEVTQTPSHQVTQMGQEVILRCVPISNHLYFYWYRQILGQKVEFLVSFYNNEISEKSEIFDDQFSVERPDGSNFTLKIRSTKLEDSAMYFCASSVGENTEAFFGQGTRLTVV.

This chain links TRBV4-2 with TRBJ1-1; 7 positions match TRBD1. The CDR3 is 16 residues long. Germline loops: CDR1 LGHNA, CDR2 YNFKEQ. Trimming removed 4 bases from V and 0 bases from J; junction bases left unmatched: 8. In DNA, the CDR3 is TGTGCCAGCAGCCCCCGACAGGGAGTCATGAACACTGAAGCTTTCTTT. Translation gives CASSPRQGVMNTEAFF.

The rearrangement links TRBV7-3 to TRBJ2-1; 12 bases align to TRBD2. V was pared by 5 bases and J by 7 bases, with 24 bases of the junction left unmatched. This CDR3 is 21 amino acids long. Germline V gene sequence: CDR1 SGHTA, CDR2 FQGTGA. In nucleotides, the CDR3 is TGTGCCAGCAGCCCTATTAATCCGGGACTAGCGGGCCCCCTATGGGTAAATGAGCAGTTCTTC. Translating it yields CASSPINPGLAGPLWVNEQFF. Combining the CDR3 with reference TRBV7-3 and TRBJ2-1 gives the whole variable domain GAGVSQTPSNKVTEKGKYVELRCDPISGHTALYWYRQSLGQGPEFLIYFQGTGAADDSGLPNDRFFAVRPEGSVSTLKIQRTERGDSAVYLCASSPINPGLAGPLWVNEQFFGPGTRLTVL.

The chain's CDR3 is CASTLLANTGELFF. CDR3 bases: TGCGCCAGCACTCTACTAGCTAACACCGGGGAGCTGTTTTTT. V is TRBV5-1 and J is TRBJ1-3; D possibly corresponds to TRBD2 (6 bases). The J call may not be correct, given that the DNA end is closer to TRBJ2-2. There are 14 residues in the CDR3. Per the germline V gene, CDR1 is SGHRS and CDR2 is YFSETQ.

The J gene is TRBJ1-2, the V gene TRBV7-2, with 10 positions matching TRBD1. The CDR3 has 16 amino acids. Germline V lookup: CDR1 SGHTA, CDR2 FQGNSA. The V segment lost 0 bases and the J segment 8 bases; nucleotides outside the gene matches: 9. The CDR3 reads CASSLARRQGAWGYTF. CDR3 in DNA: TGTGCCAGCAGCTTAGCGCGGAGACAGGGGGCATGGGGCTACACCTTC.

The CDR3, as DNA: TGCGCCAGCAGCCCCGCAAGTATGGCAGGGTCCACCGGGGAGCTGTTTTTT. Its translation is CASSPASMAGSTGELFF. This chain joins TRBV4-1 and TRBJ2-2, with D perhaps matching TRBD1 (5 bases). This CDR3 contains 17 residues. The V gene's germline CDR1 is MGHRA and CDR2 YSYEKL. Between the trimmed V and J ends, which lost 4 bases and 4 bases, there was a span of 19 bases.

For the CDR3, the DNA is TGCGCCAGCAGCTCGCCGGGACAGGGGCCGAGCACCGGGGAGCTGTTTTTT. Translation gives CASSSPGQGPSTGELFF. This sequence joins TRBV5-1 and TRBJ2-2; 10 bases line up with TRBD1. The CDR3 covers 17 residues. Germline values: CDR1 SGHRS, CDR2 YFSETQ. The J segment lost 4 bases and the V segment lost 3 bases, leaving 9 bases of the junction unmatched.

As concerns this clone: Its ends do not fully match the called genes, so a read error is possible. This sequence joins TRBV5-4 and TRBJ2-7; no clear D gene. CDR1 is SGHNT and CDR2 is YYREEE in the germline V gene (reference sequence). The CDR3 length is 12 residues. The CDR3 region has the DNA TGTGCCAGCAGCTTAAGTAGTTTCCCGCCGAGCTTC. Translated, it gives CASSLSSFPPSF.

DNA for the CDR3: TGTGCCAGCAGCTTACGACAGATCACAGATACGCAGTATTTT. The encoded protein is CASSLRQITDTQYF. V usage is TRBV11-2 and J usage is TRBJ2-3; perhaps TRBD1 as D (5 bases). Germline assignment: CDR1 SGHAT and CDR2 FQNNGV. Between the trimmed V and J ends, which lost 2 bases and 2 bases, there was a span of 8 bases. The CDR3 consists of 14 residues.

V and J are TRBV6-1 and TRBJ2-3; D is perhaps TRBD2 (6 bases). Germline V gene lookup returns CDR1 MNHNS and CDR2 SASEGT. V was trimmed by 7 bases and J by 3 bases, leaving 14 bases between them. There are 14 residues in the CDR3. The CDR3 is CASKRGIGTDTQYF. The CDR3 DNA reads TGTGCCAGCAAACGCGGGATAGGGACAGATACGCAGTATTTT.

J is TRBJ1-1 and V is TRBV29-1, with D maybe TRBD1 (5 bases). The CDR3 is made up of 12 amino acids. From germline, CDR1 is SQVTM and CDR2 ANQGSEA. V was clipped by 4 bases and J by 8 bases, with 14 bases between them. The CDR3 nucleotides are TGCAGCGTTGGTGGCAGGGTGGGGGAAGCTTTCTTT. Encoded protein: CSVGGRVGEAFF.

The chain is built from TRBV7-6 and TRBJ1-3, with unresolved D. CDR3 length: 13 residues. Germline V gives CDR1 SGHVS, CDR2 FNYEAQ. Trimming removed 4 bases from V and 4 bases from J, with 8 bases in between. This chain's CDR3 is CASSSSRGNTIYF. The CDR3 DNA is TGTGCCAGCAGCTCCTCTCGGGGAAACACCATATATTTT.

The J gene is TRBJ2-3, the V gene TRBV28; possibly TRBD2 for D (6 bases). The V end lost 5 bases, the J end lost 1 base, and 13 bases lay between the germline ends. Germline V gives CDR1 MDHEN, CDR2 SYDVKM. The CDR3 is made up of 15 amino acids. The CDR3 DNA reads TGTGCCAGCAGTCTCTATGGAGGGGGCACAGATACGCAGTATTTT. Its translation is CASSLYGGGTDTQYF.

The CDR3 region has the DNA TGCGCCAGCAGCTTGGATGAACGTAACACCGGGGAGCTGTTTTTT. Its protein is CASSLDERNTGELFF. The chain combines TRBV5-1 with TRBJ2-2; D call uncertain. The V gene's germline CDR1 is SGHRS and CDR2 YFSETQ. With 0 bases removed from V and 2 bases from J, the gap between germline ends came to 8 bases. The CDR3 is 15 residues long.

The chain combines TRBV14 with TRBJ1-1, with a tentative D call TRBD1 (5 bases). V lost 5 bases to trimming and J lost 4 bases, with 17 bases between them. This CDR3 is built from 15 residues. Germline V gives CDR1 SGHDN, CDR2 FVKESK. In nucleotides, the CDR3 is TGTGCCAGCAGCGGGCAACAGGAGAAGGCCACTGAAGCTTTCTTT. It encodes CASSGQQEKATEAFF. Complete variable domain (other parts from reference TRBV14 and TRBJ1-1): EAGVTQFPSHSVIEKGQTVTLRCDPISGHDNLYWYRRVMGKEIKFLLHFVKESKQDESGMPNNRFLAERTGGTYSTLKVQPAELEDSGVYFCASSGQQEKATEAFFGQGTRLTVV.

The rearrangement uses TRBV30 and TRBJ2-3, with D perhaps matching TRBD2 (6 bases). Looked up from germline, CDR1 is GTSNPN and CDR2 is SVGIG (reference sequence). The CDR3 runs 13 residues. The CDR3 loop is CALRVGGLDTQYF. In DNA form, the CDR3 reads TGTGCGTTGAGGGTGGGAGGCTTAGATACGCAGTATTTT. Supplemented by reference TRBV30 and TRBJ2-3, the full variable domain reads SQTIHQWPATLVQPVGSPLSLECTVEGTSNPNLYWYRQAAGRGLQLLFYSVGIGQISSEVPQNLSASRPQDRQFILSSKKLLLSDSGFYLCALRVGGLDTQYFGPGTRLTVL.

This clone came up a few times. This rearrangement joins TRBV28 to TRBJ1-2, with 11 bases lining up with TRBD1. Germline CDR1 is MDHEN and CDR2 is SYDVKM. This CDR3 spans 15 amino acids. The J segment lost 6 bases and the V segment lost 6 bases, leaving 9 bases of the junction unmatched. CDR3 sequence reads: CASRSNRDRGDGYTF. The CDR3, as DNA: TGTGCCAGCAGATCTAATAGGGACAGGGGGGATGGCTACACCTTC.

Concerning this clone: Other DNA variants within this sample encode the same CDR3. This chain links TRBV7-9 with TRBJ1-4; TRBD1 might be the D (5 bases). Germline loops: CDR1 SEHNR, CDR2 FQNEAQ (reference sequence). The ends were cut back, 1 base at V and 2 bases at J, with 5 bases in the middle. CDR3 size: 14 residues. The CDR3 loop is CASSLGGTNEKLFF. The CDR3 bases are TGTGCCAGCAGCTTAGGGGGGACTAATGAAAAACTGTTTTTT. Variable domain in full (rest from reference TRBV7-9 and TRBJ1-4): DTGVSQNPRHKITKRGQNVTFRCDPISEHNRLYWYRQTLGQGPEFLTYFQNEAQLEKSRLLSDRFSAERPKGSFSTLEIQRTEQGDSAMYLCASSLGGTNEKLFFGSGTQLSVL.

CDR3 region: CASSEYRADTQYF. Written as DNA, the CDR3 is TGTGCCAGCAGTGAGTACAGGGCAGATACGCAGTATTTT. This sequence joins TRBV6-1 and TRBJ2-3; possible D gene TRBD1, 6 bases. The CDR3 is 13 residues long. Germline CDR1 and CDR2: MNHNS and SASEGT. Trimming removed 3 bases at V and 4 bases at J, with 8 bases between.

The chain recombines TRBV6-1 with TRBJ2-3; TRBD2 agrees at 7 bases. The V segment lost 5 bases and the J segment 6 bases; nucleotides outside the gene matches: 8. The CDR3 loop spans 14 amino acids. Germline assignment: CDR1 MNHNS and CDR2 SASEGT. The CDR3 region is CASSHAGVADTQYF. DNA of the CDR3: TGTGCCAGCAGTCACGCGGGAGTCGCGGATACGCAGTATTTT.

The rearrangement joins TRBV2 to TRBJ2-3; no reliable D call. V was clipped by 2 bases and J by 4 bases, with 13 bases between them. CDR3 length: 15 residues. Germline V gives CDR1 SNHLY, CDR2 FYNNEI. The CDR3 region is CASSETGVWADTQYF. CDR3 sequence (DNA): TGTGCCAGCAGTGAAACTGGAGTCTGGGCAGATACGCAGTATTTT.

This clone came up once. V is TRBV7-2 and J is TRBJ2-4; TRBD2 matches 9 bases. The V gene's germline CDR1 is SGHTA and CDR2 FQGNSA. This CDR3 has 18 amino acids. Trimming removed 7 bases from V and 0 bases from J; junction bases left unmatched: 13. The CDR3: CASTGMAGGSLAKNIQYF. DNA for the CDR3: TGTGCCAGCACCGGGATGGCGGGAGGGAGCCTAGCCAAAAACATTCAGTACTTC.

The chain joins TRBV18 to TRBJ2-5; 8 bases match TRBD1. The germline V gene encodes CDR1 KGHSH and CDR2 LQKENI. V shed 0 bases and J 5 bases; nucleotides not matched to a gene: 8. CDR3 size: 16 residues. CDR3 DNA: TGTGCCAGCTCACCACCCCCCCAGGGGGCTCTGGAGACCCAGTACTTC. It translates to CASSPPPQGALETQYF.

The sample holds one count of this clone. This chain links TRBV29-1 with TRBJ2-7, with no clear D. The V end was cut by 4 bases, the J end by 4 bases, with 8 bases between. Germline values: CDR1 SQVTM, CDR2 ANQGSEA. This CDR3 region has 11 residues. CDR3 nucleotide sequence: TGCAGCGTTGTAAAGGCATACGAGCAGTACTTC. This codes for CSVVKAYEQYF.

This clone turned up a few times. V usage is TRBV19 and J usage is TRBJ1-5; TRBD1 might be the D (5 bases). In germline, CDR1 is LNHDA, CDR2 SQIVND (reference sequence). This CDR3 has 15 residues. V lost 2 bases to trimming and J lost 4 bases, with 12 bases between them. The CDR3 DNA is TGTGCCAGTAGTATATCGGGGGTGGAAAATCAGCCCCAGCATTTT. Amino acid sequence: CASSISGVENQPQHF.

The V call is TRBV4-1, the J call TRBJ2-2; the D is unclear. V dropped 4 bases and J dropped 5 bases, with 5 bases sitting between them. This CDR3 has 12 amino acids. Germline-derived CDR1 and CDR2 are MGHRA and YSYEKL. Written as DNA, the CDR3 is TGCGCCAGCAGCCCTCGGACCGGGGAGCTGTTTTTT. Its translation: CASSPRTGELFF.

The chain has TRBV7-3 and TRBJ2-1, with D unresolved. There are 14 residues in the CDR3. Germline loops: CDR1 SGHTA, CDR2 FQGTGA. With 1 base removed from V and 5 bases from J, the gap between germline ends came to 9 bases. The CDR3 DNA sequence: TGTGCCAGCAGCTTAAATGGCAGAGACAATGAGCAGTTCTTC. This codes for CASSLNGRDNEQFF. Based on the CDR3 plus reference TRBV7-3 and TRBJ2-1, the full variable domain is GAGVSQTPSNKVTEKGKYVELRCDPISGHTALYWYRQSLGQGPEFLIYFQGTGAADDSGLPNDRFFAVRPEGSVSTLKIQRTERGDSAVYLCASSLNGRDNEQFFGPGTRLTVL.

The CDR3 nucleotides are TGTGCCAGCAATTACCCTCGCGGGGTGGGTAACACTGAAGCTTTCTTT. It encodes CASNYPRGVGNTEAFF. The J gene is TRBJ1-1, the V gene TRBV28, with unresolved D. CDR3 length: 16 residues. V lost 7 bases and J 2 bases, leaving 20 bases between the germline ends. Germline CDR1 MDHEN, CDR2 SYDVKM.

The J gene is TRBJ2-5, the V gene TRBV25-1, with 10 bases matching TRBD2. Germline trimming cut 4 bases from V and 5 bases from J; bases unmatched to any gene: 4. The CDR3 covers 14 residues. The germline gives CDR1 MGHDK, CDR2 SYGVNS. This chain's CDR3 is CASSGTSGGETQYF. Here the CDR3 DNA reads TGTGCCAGCAGTGGGACTAGCGGTGGGGAGACCCAGTACTTC. Using reference TRBV25-1 and TRBJ2-5 for the parts outside the CDR3, the full variable domain is EADIYQTPRYLVIGTGKKITLECSQTMGHDKMYWYQQDPGMELHLIHYSYGVNSTEKGDLSSESTVSRIRTEHFPLTLESARPSHTSQYLCASSGTSGGETQYFGPGTRLLVL.

A word on this clone: This sample includes further DNA sequences coding for the same CDR3. V is TRBV5-1 and J is TRBJ2-2; 7 nucleotides line up with TRBD2. V dropped 1 base and J dropped 5; count of bases not matched to a gene: 2. The CDR3 extends over 14 amino acids. The V gene's germline CDR1 is SGHRS and CDR2 YFSETQ. CDR3 DNA sequence: TGCGCCAGCAGCTTGACGGGGGGAACCGGGGAGCTGTTTTTT. Its translation is CASSLTGGTGELFF.